The 9 T cell receptor beta chains below come from one sample, sequenced in a study of human T cells and chemical hapten exposure. Each CDR3 protein gets one entry after TCRdb re-called the RACE reads with MiXCR. Found here are 65,000 to 95,000 distinct CDR3 sequences, approximately 10% of them singletons; the top ten hold under 4%. The time point here: patch test 1, 2 weeks after DPC sensitization. Regarding treatment: therapeutic diphenylcyclopropenone sensitization with weekly scalp DPC. This specimen consisted of whole blood, obtained in connection with sensitization to the hapten diphenylcyclopropenone (DPC). Every receptor here comes from a woman in her sixties or seventies with alopecia areata. Some clones in this sample may be carry-over from other donors' samples.

The sample holds many counts of this clonotype. The V call is TRBV5-6, the J call TRBJ2-3, with a possible D match to TRBD2 (5 bases). This CDR3 spans 16 amino acids. The V gene lost 4 bases and the J gene lost 0 bases, with 15 bases spanning the gap. Germline loops: CDR1 SGHDT, CDR2 YYEEEE. CDR3 nucleotide sequence: TGTGCCAGCAGCCTTATCGGCGGGTCTAGCACAGATACGCAGTATTTT. This translates into CASSLIGGSSTDTQYF.

This clonotype was found many times. The chain uses TRBV6-1 and TRBJ2-7; TRBD1 is a possible D gene (6 bases). Per the germline V gene, CDR1 is MNHNS and CDR2 is SASEGT. V gave up 0 bases and J gave up 4 bases, with 19 bases separating them. The CDR3 totals 17 residues. In DNA form, the CDR3 reads TGTGCCAGCAGTGAAGCCGTAGGGGGACACCTAGTTTACGAGCAGTACTTC. It translates to CASSEAVGGHLVYEQYF.

As to this clonotype: Since a much larger clone is just one base distant, this may be a read error. This rearrangement joins TRBV20-1 to TRBJ1-2; D is unresolved. V gave up 6 bases and J gave up 8 bases, with 13 bases separating them. Germline V gives CDR1 DFQATT, CDR2 SNEGSKA (reference sequence). The CDR3 is 11 residues long. The CDR3 protein is CSASPMLGYTF. DNA of the CDR3: TGCAGTGCAAGCCCCATGCTGGGCTACACCTTC.

This rearrangement joins TRBV18 to TRBJ2-3, with 9 bases lining up with TRBD1. The V gene's germline CDR1 is KGHSH and CDR2 LQKENI. The V gene end was trimmed by 6 bases and the J gene end by 4 bases; junction bases not matched to a gene: 8. CDR3 length: 15 residues. The CDR3 is CASSGQGLGADTQYF. The DNA of the CDR3 is TGTGCCAGCTCGGGACAGGGTTTGGGCGCAGATACGCAGTATTTT.

This clonotype was observed many times. The rearrangement links TRBV19 to TRBJ1-5; 7 bases match TRBD1. This CDR3 spans 15 amino acids. The trim removed 5 bases at V and 4 bases at J, leaving 8 bases unmatched. Germline CDR1 is LNHDA and CDR2 is SQIVND (reference sequence). The CDR3 nucleotides read TGTGCCAGTAGTCCAAGGGGGCCCGCTAATCAGCCCCAGCATTTT. This gives the protein CASSPRGPANQPQHF.

The DNA for the CDR3 is TGTGCCAGCAGCCGGGAGGGGATCAACACTGAAGCTTTCTTT. Amino acids: CASSREGINTEAFF. This chain connects TRBV4-2 to TRBJ1-1; TRBD1 might be the D (5 bases). Trimming cost V 4 bases and J 2 bases, with 11 bases left between them. The CDR3 runs to 14 residues. Germline V gene data show CDR1 as LGHNA and CDR2 as YNFKEQ.

This clonotype has a count of ten or more. V and J are TRBV5-4 and TRBJ1-1, with D unclear. The ends were cut back, 1 base at V and 1 base at J, with 8 bases in the middle. The length of the CDR3 is 14 residues. The germline V gene has CDR1 SGHNT and CDR2 YYREEE (reference sequence). CDR3 sequence reads: CASSLIERNTEAFF. The CDR3 DNA is TGTGCCAGCAGCTTGATTGAGCGGAACACTGAAGCTTTCTTT. The full variable domain, in which reference TRBV5-4 and TRBJ1-1 provide the parts outside the CDR3, is ETGVTQSPTHLIKTRGQQVTLRCSSQSGHNTVSWYQQALGQGPQFIFQYYREEENGRGNFPPRFSGLQFPNYSSELNVNALELDDSALYLCASSLIERNTEAFFGQGTRLTVV.

In this sample, this clonotype turned up many times. The chain links TRBV20-1 to TRBJ2-7, with unresolved D. V was trimmed by 3 bases and J by 3 bases, leaving 3 bases between them. The CDR3 is 10 residues long. Per the germline V gene, CDR1 is DFQATT and CDR2 is SNEGSKA (reference sequence). This chain's CDR3 is CSARDYEQYF. DNA of the CDR3: TGCAGTGCTAGGGACTACGAGCAGTACTTC.

V and J are TRBV5-4 and TRBJ2-5; D is tentatively TRBD1 or TRBD2 (5 bases each). This CDR3 has 15 residues. Germline loops: CDR1 SGHNT, CDR2 YYREEE (reference sequence). Deletions cut 4 bases from V and 2 bases from J, with 15 bases between. The CDR3 sequence: CASSRAGTSQETQYF. The CDR3 bases are TGTGCCAGCAGCAGAGCTGGGACCAGTCAAGAGACCCAGTACTTC.